The subject of this entry is one T cell receptor beta chain. V lost 5 bases and J lost 6, with 14 bases in between. Germline V CDR1 and CDR2: SGHTA, FQGTGA. The CDR3 contains 13 residues. The source of the sample is a study of CD8 T cells in ankylosing spondylitis. 5'-RACE, quantitative and with molecular barcodes, yielded the TCR beta libraries. TCRdb ran MiXCR on the 5' RACE reads and lists one entry per CDR3 protein. The sample shows roughly 140,000 distinct CDR3 sequences, around 42% of them seen only once. Sequences were obtained from synovial fluid, either unsorted or a sorted T cell fraction (not recorded which). V gene TRBV7-3 combines with J gene TRBJ2-7; tentatively, D is TRBD1 (5 bases). This clonotype was sampled from a male donor with ankylosing spondylitis. CDR3 DNA: TGTGCCAGCAGCCACATCAGGGATTCCGAGCAGTACTTC. As protein: CASSHIRDSEQYF.